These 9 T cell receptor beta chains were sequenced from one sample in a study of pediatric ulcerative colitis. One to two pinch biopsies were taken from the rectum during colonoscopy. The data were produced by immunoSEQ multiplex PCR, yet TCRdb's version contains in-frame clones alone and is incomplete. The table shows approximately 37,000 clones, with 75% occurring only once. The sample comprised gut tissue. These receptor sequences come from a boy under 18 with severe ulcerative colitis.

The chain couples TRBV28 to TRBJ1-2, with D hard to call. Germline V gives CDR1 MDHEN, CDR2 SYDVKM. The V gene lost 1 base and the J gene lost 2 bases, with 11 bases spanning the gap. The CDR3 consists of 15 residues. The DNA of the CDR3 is TGTGCCAGCAGTTTATCGGCCAGGCTAAACTATGGCTACACCTTC. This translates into CASSLSARLNYGYTF.

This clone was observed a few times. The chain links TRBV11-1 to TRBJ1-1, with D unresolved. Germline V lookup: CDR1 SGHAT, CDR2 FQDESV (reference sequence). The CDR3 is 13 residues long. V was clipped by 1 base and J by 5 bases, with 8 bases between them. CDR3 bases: TGTGCCAGCAGCTTAGTCGAATTAACTGAAGCTTTCTTT. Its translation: CASSLVELTEAFF.

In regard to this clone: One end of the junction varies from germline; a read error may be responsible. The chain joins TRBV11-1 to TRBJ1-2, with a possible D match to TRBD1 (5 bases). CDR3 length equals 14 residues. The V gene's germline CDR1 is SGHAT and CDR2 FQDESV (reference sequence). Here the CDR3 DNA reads TGTGCCAGCAGCTTAAGCCGGGACTCGAGGAGCTATACCTTC. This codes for CASSLSRDSRSYTF.

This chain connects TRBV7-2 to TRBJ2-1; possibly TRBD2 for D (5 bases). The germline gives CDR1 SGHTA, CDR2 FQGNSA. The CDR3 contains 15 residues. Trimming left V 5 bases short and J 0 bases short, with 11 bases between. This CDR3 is CASSVMGSSYNEQFF. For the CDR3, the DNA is TGTGCCAGCAGCGTCATGGGGAGCTCCTACAATGAGCAGTTCTTC.

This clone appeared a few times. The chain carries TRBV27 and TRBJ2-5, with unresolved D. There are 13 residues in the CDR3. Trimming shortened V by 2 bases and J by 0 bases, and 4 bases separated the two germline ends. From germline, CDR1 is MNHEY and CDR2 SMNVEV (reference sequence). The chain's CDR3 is CASSLTDQETQYF. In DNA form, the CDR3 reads TGTGCCAGCAGTTTAACAGACCAAGAGACCCAGTACTTC.

For the CDR3, the DNA is TGTGCCATCCGACTCAGCATTGACAGGGGGCAGTACAATGAGCAGTTCTTC. It is translated as CAIRLSIDRGQYNEQFF. The chain recombines TRBV10-3 with TRBJ2-1; 10 positions agree with TRBD1. Unmatched junction bases numbered 14, after V lost 8 bases and J lost 4 bases. CDR1 and CDR2 from the germline V gene are ENHRY and SYGVKD. CDR3 length: 17 amino acids.

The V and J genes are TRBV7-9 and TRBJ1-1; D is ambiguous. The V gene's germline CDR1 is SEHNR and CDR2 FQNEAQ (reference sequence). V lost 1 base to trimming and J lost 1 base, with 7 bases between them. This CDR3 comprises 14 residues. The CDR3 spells CASSLGLGNTEAFF. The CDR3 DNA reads TGTGCCAGCAGCTTAGGGTTGGGGAACACTGAAGCTTTCTTT. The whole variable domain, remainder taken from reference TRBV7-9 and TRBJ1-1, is DTGVSQNPRHKITKRGQNVTFRCDPISEHNRLYWYRQTLGQGPEFLTYFQNEAQLEKSRLLSDRFSAERPKGSFSTLEIQRTEQGDSAMYLCASSLGLGNTEAFFGQGTRLTVV.

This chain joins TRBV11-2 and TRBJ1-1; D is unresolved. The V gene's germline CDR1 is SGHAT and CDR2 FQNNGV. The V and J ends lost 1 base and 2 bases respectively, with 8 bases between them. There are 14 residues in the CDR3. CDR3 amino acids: CASSLGSLNTEAFF. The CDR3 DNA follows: TGTGCCAGCAGCTTAGGGTCGCTAAACACTGAAGCTTTCTTT.

This CDR3 reads CASSRVTGGLATGELFF. CDR3 nucleotide sequence: TGTGCCAGCAGCCGAGTGACAGGGGGGTTGGCCACCGGGGAGCTGTTTTTT. The chain joins TRBV7-6 to TRBJ2-2, with 9 bases aligning to TRBD1. V gave up 5 bases and J gave up 4 bases; unmatched junction bases: 11. Per germline, CDR1 SGHVS and CDR2 FNYEAQ. CDR3 length: 17 amino acids.